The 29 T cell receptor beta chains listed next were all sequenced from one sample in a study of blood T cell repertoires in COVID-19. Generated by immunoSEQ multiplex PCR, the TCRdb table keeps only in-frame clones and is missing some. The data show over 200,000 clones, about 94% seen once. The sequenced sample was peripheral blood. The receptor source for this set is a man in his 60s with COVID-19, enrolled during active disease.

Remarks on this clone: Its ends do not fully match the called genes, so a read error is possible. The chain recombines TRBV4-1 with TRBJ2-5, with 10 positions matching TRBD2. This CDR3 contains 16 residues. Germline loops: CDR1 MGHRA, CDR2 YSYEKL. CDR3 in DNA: TGCGCCAGCAGCCCTAGCGGGGGCCTTTTAAGAGAGCCCCAGTACTTC. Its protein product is CASSPSGGLLREPQYF.

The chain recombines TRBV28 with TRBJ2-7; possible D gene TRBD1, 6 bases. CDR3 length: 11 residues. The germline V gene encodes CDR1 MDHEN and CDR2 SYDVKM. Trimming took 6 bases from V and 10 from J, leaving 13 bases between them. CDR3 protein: CASRGTFEQYF. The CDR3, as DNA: TGTGCCAGCAGAGGGACATTTGAACAGTACTTC.

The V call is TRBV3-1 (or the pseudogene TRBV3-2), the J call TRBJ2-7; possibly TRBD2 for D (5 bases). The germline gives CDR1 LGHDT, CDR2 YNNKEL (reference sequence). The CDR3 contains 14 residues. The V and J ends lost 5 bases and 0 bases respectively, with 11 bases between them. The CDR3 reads CASSKRGSSYEQYF. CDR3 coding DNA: TGTGCCAGCAGCAAACGAGGGTCCTCCTACGAGCAGTACTTC.

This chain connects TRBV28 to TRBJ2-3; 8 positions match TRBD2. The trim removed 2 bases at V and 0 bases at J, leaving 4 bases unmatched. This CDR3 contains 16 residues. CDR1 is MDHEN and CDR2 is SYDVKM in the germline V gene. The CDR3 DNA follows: TGTGCCAGCAGTTTAAGCGGGAGTTCTAGCACAGATACGCAGTATTTT. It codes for CASSLSGSSSTDTQYF.

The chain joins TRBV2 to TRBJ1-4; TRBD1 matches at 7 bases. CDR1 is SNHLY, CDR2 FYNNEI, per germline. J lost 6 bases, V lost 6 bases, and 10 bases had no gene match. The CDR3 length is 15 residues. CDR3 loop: CASSDPRQGDEKLFF. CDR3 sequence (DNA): TGTGCCAGCAGCGACCCACGCCAGGGGGATGAAAAACTGTTTTTT.

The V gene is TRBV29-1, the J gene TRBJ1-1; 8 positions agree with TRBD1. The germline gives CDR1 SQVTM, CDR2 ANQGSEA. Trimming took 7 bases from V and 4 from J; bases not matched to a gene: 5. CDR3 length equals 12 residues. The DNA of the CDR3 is TGCAGCGGAATAACAGGGGGCACTGAAGCTTTCTTT. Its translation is CSGITGGTEAFF.

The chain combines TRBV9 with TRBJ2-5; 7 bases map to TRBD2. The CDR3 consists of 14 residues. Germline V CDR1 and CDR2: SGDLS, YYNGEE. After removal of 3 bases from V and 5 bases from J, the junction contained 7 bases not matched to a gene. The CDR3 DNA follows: TGTGCCAGCAGCGCCGCGGGGGTTGGGGAGACCCAGTACTTC. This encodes CASSAAGVGETQYF. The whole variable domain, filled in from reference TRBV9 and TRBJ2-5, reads DSGVTQTPKHLITATGQRVTLRCSPRSGDLSVYWYQQSLDQGLQFLIQYYNGEERAKGNILERFSAQQFPDLHSELNLSSLELGDSALYFCASSAAGVGETQYFGPGTRLLVL.

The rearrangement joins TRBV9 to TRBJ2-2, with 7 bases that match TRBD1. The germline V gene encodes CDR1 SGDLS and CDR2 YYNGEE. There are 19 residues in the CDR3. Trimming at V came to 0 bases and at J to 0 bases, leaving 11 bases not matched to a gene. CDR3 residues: CASSVAPPRQGPNTGELFF. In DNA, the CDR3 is TGTGCCAGCAGCGTAGCCCCCCCTAGACAGGGTCCGAACACCGGGGAGCTGTTTTTT.

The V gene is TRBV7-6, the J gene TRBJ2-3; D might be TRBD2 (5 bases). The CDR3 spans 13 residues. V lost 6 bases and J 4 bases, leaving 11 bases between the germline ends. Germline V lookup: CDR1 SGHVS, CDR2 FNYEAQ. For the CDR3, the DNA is TGTGCCAGCAGGACGACTACCTCAGATACGCAGTATTTT. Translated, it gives CASRTTTSDTQYF.

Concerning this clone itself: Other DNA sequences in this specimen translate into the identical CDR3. CDR3 sequence: CASSVGQGAYNEQFF. Here the CDR3 DNA reads TGTGCCAGCAGCGTCGGACAGGGGGCCTACAATGAGCAGTTCTTC. The V gene is TRBV9, the J gene TRBJ2-1; 10 bases align to TRBD1. After removal of 2 bases from V and 2 bases from J, the junction contained 1 base not matched to a gene. The CDR3 spans 15 residues. The germline V gene encodes CDR1 SGDLS and CDR2 YYNGEE. Full variable domain (missing parts from reference TRBV9 and TRBJ2-1): DSGVTQTPKHLITATGQRVTLRCSPRSGDLSVYWYQQSLDQGLQFLIQYYNGEERAKGNILERFSAQQFPDLHSELNLSSLELGDSALYFCASSVGQGAYNEQFFGPGTRLTVL.

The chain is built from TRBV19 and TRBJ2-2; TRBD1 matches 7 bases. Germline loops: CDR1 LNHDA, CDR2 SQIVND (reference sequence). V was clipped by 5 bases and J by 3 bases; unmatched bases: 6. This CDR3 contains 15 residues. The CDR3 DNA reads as TGTGCCAGTAGTCCCTGGACAGGATACACCGGGGAGCTGTTTTTT. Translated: CASSPWTGYTGELFF.

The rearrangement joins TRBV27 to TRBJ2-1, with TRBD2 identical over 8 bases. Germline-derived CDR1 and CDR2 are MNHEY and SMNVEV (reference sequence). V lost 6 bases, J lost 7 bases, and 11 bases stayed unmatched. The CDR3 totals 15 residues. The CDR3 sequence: CASRGYAGGENEQFF. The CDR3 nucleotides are TGTGCCAGCAGGGGGTATGCGGGGGGCGAGAATGAGCAGTTCTTC.

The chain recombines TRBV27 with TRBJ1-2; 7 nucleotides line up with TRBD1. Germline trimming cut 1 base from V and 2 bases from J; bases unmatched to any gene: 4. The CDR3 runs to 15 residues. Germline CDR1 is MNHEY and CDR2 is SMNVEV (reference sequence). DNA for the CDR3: TGTGCCAGCAGTTTATTCGGCAGGGGGAACTATGGCTACACCTTC. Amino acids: CASSLFGRGNYGYTF.

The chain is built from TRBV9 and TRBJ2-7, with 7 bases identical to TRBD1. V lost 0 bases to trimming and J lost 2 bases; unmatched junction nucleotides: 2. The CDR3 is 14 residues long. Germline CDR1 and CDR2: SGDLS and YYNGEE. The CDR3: CASSVDRGPYEQYF. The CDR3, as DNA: TGTGCCAGCAGCGTAGACAGGGGCCCCTACGAGCAGTACTTC.

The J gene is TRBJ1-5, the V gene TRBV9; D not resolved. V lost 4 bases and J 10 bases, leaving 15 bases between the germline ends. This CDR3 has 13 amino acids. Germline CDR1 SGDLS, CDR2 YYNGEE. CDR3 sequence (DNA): TGTGCCAGCAGCTCCCTAGAGCTGGGTCCCCAGCATTTT. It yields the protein CASSSLELGPQHF.

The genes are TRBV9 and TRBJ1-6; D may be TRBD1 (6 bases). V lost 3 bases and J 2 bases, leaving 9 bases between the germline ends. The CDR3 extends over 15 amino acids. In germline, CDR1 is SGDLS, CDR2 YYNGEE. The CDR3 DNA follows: TGTGCCAGCAGCGGTGGACAGACCTATAATTCACCCCTCCACTTT. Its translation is CASSGGQTYNSPLHF.

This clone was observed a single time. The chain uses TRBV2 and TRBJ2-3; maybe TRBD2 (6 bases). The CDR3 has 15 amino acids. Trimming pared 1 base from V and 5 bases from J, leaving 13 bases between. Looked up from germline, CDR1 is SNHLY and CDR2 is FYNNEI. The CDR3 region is CASSEVAVSGDTQYF. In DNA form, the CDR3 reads TGTGCCAGCAGTGAAGTAGCGGTGTCAGGAGATACGCAGTATTTT.

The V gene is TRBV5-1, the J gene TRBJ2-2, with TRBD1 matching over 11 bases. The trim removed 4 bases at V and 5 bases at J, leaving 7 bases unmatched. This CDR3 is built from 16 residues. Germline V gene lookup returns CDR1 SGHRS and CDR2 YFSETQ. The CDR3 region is CASSAGQGAGTGELFF. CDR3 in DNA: TGCGCCAGCAGCGCCGGACAGGGGGCGGGAACCGGGGAGCTGTTTTTT.

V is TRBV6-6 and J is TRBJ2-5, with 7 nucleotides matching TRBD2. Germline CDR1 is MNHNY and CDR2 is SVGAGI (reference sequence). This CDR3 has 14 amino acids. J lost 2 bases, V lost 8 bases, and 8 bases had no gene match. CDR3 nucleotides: TGTGCCAGCGGCAACGGGGGGATTCAAGAGACCCAGTACTTC. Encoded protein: CASGNGGIQETQYF.

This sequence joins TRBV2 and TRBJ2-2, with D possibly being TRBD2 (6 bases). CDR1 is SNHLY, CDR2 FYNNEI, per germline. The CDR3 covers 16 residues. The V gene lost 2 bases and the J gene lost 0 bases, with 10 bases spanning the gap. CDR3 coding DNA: TGTGCCAGCAGTGAAAACGGGGGATCGAACACCGGGGAGCTGTTTTTT. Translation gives CASSENGGSNTGELFF. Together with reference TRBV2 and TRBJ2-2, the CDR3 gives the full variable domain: EPEVTQTPSHQVTQMGQEVILRCVPISNHLYFYWYRQILGQKVEFLVSFYNNEISEKSEIFDDQFSVERPDGSNFTLKIRSTKLEDSAMYFCASSENGGSNTGELFFGEGSRLTVL.

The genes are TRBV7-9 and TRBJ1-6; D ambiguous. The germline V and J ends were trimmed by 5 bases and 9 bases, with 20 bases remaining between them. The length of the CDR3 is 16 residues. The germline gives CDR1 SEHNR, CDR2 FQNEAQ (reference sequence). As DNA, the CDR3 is TGTGCCAGCAGCGAGCAAGAACTCCTTAGCGGTTCACCCCTCCACTTT. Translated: CASSEQELLSGSPLHF.

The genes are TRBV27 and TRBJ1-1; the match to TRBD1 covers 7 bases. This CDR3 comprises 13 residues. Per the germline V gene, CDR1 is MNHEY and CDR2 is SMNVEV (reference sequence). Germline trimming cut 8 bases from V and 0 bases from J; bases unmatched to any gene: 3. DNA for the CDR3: TGTGCCAGCCTGGGACAGTTGAACACTGAAGCTTTCTTT. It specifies CASLGQLNTEAFF.

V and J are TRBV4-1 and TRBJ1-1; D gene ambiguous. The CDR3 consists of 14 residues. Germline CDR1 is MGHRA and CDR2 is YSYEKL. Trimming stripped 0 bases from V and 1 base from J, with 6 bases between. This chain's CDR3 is CASSQDPRNTEAFF. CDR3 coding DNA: TGCGCCAGCAGCCAAGATCCCCGGAACACTGAAGCTTTCTTT.

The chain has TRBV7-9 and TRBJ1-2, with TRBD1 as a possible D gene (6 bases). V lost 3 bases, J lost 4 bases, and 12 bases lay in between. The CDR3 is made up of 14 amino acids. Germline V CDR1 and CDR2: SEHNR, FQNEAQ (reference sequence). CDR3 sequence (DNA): TGTGCCAGCAGCTTCAGCACAGGGATCTATGGCTACACCTTC. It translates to CASSFSTGIYGYTF.

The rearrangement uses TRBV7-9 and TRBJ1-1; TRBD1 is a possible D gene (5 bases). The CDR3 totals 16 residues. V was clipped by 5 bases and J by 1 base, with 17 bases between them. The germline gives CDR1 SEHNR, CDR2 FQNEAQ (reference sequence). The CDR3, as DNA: TGTGCCAGCAGCCCAGCCTTGTGGGACTGGAACACTGAAGCTTTCTTT. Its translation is CASSPALWDWNTEAFF.

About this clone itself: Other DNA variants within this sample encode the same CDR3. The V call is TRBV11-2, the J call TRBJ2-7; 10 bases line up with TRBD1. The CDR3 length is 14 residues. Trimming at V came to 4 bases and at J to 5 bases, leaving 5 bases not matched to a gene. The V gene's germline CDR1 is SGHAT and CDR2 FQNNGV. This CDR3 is CASSSRQGADEQYF. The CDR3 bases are TGTGCCAGCAGCTCTCGACAGGGGGCGGACGAGCAGTACTTC.

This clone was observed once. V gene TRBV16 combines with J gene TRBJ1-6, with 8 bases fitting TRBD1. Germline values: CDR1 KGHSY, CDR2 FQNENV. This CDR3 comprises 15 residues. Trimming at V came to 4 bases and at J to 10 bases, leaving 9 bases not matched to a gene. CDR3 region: CASSRLGQGGSPLHF. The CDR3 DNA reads TGTGCCAGCAGCCGCCTCGGACAGGGCGGATCACCCCTCCACTTT.

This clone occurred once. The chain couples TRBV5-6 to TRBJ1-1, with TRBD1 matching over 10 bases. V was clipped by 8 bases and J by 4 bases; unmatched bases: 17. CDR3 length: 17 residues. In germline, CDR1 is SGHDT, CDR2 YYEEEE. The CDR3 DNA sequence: TGTGCCAGTCGCCCCGGGACAGGGGTGTCCGGTGGCACTGAAGCTTTCTTT. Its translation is CASRPGTGVSGGTEAFF.

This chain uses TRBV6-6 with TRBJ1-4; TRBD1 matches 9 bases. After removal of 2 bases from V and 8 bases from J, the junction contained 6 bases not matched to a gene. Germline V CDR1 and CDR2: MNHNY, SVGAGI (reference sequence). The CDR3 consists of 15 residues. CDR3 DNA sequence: TGTGCCAGCAGTTACGGACAGGGGACGAGGGAAAAACTGTTTTTT. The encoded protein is CASSYGQGTREKLFF.